This T cell receptor beta chain was found in a study of regulatory T cells in long-lasting Graves disease. The CDR3 consists of 15 residues. V was trimmed by 6 bases and J by 4 bases, leaving 18 bases between them. CDR1 MDHEN and CDR2 SYDVKM come from the germline V gene. This sample's time point: newly diagnosed GD, antithyroid drugs for less than 3 months. Construction of the TCR library relied on RNA isolated from PBMCs. As a group, patients came from one endocrinology department in Xi'an, China. Researchers made TCR beta libraries by using iRepertoire HTBI primers and running Arm-PCR on CDR3 regions. TCRdb reprocessed the multiplex PCR reads via MiXCR and lists one record per CDR3 protein. This table holds a few hundred thousand distinct CDR3 sequences, 20% to 25% found once. This clonotype was seen many times.

V gene TRBV28 combines with J gene TRBJ1-1, with no clear D. The sequence came from a female donor with Graves disease. Sequences were derived from peripheral blood mononuclear cells (PBMCs), sampled at new diagnosis, from a patient treated with antithyroid drugs. The CDR3 region is CASRLSRGGGTEAFF. CDR3 bases: TGTGCCAGCAGACTGTCACGGGGAGGCGGCACTGAAGCTTTCTTT.